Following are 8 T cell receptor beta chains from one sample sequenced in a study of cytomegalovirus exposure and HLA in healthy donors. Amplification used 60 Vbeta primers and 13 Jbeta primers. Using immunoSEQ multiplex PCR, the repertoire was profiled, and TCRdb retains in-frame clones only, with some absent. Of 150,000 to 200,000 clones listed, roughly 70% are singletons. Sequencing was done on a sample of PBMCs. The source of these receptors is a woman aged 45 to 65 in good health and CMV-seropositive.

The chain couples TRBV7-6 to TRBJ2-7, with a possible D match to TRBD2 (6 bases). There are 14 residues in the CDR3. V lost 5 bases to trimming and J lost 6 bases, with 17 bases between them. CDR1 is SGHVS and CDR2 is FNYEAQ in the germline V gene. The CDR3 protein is CASSPLEGRAEQYF. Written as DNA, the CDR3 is TGTGCCAGCAGCCCACTGGAGGGTAGGGCCGAGCAGTACTTC.

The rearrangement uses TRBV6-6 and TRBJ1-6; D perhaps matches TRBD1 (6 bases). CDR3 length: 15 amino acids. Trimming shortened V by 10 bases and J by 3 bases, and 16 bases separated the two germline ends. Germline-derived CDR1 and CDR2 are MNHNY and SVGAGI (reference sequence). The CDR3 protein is CATAPDSFYNSPLHF. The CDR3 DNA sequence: TGTGCCACCGCCCCGGACAGCTTCTATAATTCACCCCTCCACTTT.

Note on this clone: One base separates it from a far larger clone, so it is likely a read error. The CDR3 nucleotides read TGTGCCAGCAGCCCGACTAGCGGTTTAGTTCAGCAGTACTTC. This gives the protein CASSPTSGLVQQYF. The V and J genes are TRBV5-8 and TRBJ2-7, with 9 bases that match TRBD2. The J segment lost 8 bases and the V segment lost 4 bases, leaving 10 bases of the junction unmatched. Germline CDR1 SGHTS, CDR2 YDEGEE. There are 14 residues in the CDR3.

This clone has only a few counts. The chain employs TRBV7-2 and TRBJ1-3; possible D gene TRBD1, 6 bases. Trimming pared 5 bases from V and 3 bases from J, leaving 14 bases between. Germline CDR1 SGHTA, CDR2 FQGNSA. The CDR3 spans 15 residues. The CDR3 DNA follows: TGTGCCAGCAGCCTACAGGGAGGGTATGGAAACACCATATATTTT. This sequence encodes CASSLQGGYGNTIYF. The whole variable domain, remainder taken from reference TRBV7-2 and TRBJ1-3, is GAGVSQSPSNKVTEKGKDVELRCDPISGHTALYWYRQSLGQGLEFLIYFQGNSAPDKSGLPSDRFSAERTGGSVSTLTIQRTQQEDSAVYLCASSLQGGYGNTIYFGEGSWLTVV.

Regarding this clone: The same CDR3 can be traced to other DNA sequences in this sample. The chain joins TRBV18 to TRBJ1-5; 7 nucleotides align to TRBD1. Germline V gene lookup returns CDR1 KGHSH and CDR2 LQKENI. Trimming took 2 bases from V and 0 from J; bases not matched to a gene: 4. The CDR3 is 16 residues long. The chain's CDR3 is CASSPDRVDSNQPQHF. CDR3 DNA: TGTGCCAGCTCACCAGACAGGGTGGATAGCAATCAGCCCCAGCATTTT.

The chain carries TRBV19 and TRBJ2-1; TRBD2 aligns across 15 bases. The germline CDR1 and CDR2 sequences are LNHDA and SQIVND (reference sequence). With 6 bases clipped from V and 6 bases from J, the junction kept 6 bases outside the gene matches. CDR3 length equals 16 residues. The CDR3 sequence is CASRSPGLAGGNEQFF. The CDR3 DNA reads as TGTGCCAGTAGATCACCGGGACTAGCGGGAGGCAATGAGCAGTTCTTC.

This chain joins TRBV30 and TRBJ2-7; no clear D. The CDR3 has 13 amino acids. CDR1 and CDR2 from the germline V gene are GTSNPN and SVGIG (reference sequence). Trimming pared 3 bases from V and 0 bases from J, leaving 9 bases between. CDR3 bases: TGTGCCTGGAGACAGACCTCCTCCTACGAGCAGTACTTC. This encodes CAWRQTSSYEQYF. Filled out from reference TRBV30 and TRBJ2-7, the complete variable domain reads SQTIHQWPATLVQPVGSPLSLECTVEGTSNPNLYWYRQAAGRGLQLLFYSVGIGQISSEVPQNLSASRPQDRQFILSSKKLLLSDSGFYLCAWRQTSSYEQYFGPGTRLTVT.

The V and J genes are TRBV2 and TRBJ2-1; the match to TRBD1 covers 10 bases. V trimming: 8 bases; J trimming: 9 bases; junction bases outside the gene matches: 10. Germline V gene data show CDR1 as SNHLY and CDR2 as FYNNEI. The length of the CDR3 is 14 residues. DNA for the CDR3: TGTGCCAGCTTGGGGGGACAGGGGTATGGTGAGCAGTTCTTC. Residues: CASLGGQGYGEQFF.